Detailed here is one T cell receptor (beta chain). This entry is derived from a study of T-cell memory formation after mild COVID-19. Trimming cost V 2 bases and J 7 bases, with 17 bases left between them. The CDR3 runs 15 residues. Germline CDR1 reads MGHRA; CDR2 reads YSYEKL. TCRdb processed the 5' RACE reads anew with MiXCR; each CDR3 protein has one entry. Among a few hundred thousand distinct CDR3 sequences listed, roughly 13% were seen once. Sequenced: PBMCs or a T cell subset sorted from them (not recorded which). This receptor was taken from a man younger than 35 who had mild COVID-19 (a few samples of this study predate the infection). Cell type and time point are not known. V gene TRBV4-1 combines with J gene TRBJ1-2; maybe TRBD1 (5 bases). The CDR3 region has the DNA TGCGCCAGCAGCCAACCTCAGGGCGCTTCCCCTGGCTACACCTTC. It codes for CASSQPQGASPGYTF.